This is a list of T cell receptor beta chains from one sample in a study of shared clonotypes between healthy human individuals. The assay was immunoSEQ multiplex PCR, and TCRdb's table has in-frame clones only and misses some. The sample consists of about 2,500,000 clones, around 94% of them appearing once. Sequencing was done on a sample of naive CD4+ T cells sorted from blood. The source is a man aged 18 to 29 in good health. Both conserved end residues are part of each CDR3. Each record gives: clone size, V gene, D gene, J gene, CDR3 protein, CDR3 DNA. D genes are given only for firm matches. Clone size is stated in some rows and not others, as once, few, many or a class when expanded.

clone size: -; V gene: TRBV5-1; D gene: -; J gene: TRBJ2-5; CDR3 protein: CASSLGQGMETQYF; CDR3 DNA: TGCGCCAGCAGCTTGGGCCAGGGAATGGAGACCCAGTACTTC
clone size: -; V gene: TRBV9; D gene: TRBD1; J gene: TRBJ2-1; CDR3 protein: CASKRTGNEQFF; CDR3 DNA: TGTGCCAGCAAGAGGACAGGCAATGAGCAGTTCTTC
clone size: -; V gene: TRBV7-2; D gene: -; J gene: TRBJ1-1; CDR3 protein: CASSLIERTEAFF; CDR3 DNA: TGTGCCAGCAGCTTAATCGAACGGACTGAAGCTTTCTTT
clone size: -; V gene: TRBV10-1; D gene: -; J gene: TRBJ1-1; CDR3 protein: CARSGRVAFF; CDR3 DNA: TGCGCCAGGTCAGGGAGGGTAGCTTTCTTT
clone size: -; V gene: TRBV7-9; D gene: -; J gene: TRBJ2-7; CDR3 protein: CASSPQGLNSYEQYF; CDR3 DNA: TGTGCCAGCAGCCCACAGGGACTAAACTCCTACGAGCAGTACTTC
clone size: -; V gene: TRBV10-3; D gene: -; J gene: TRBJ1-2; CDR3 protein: CAISDTGYGYTF; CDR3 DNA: TGTGCCATCAGTGACACAGGGTATGGCTACACCTTC
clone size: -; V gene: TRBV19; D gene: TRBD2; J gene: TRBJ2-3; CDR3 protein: CASSKTSGRSSSTDTQYF; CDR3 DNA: TGTGCCAGTAGTAAGACTAGCGGGAGGTCCTCTAGCACAGATACGCAGTATTTT
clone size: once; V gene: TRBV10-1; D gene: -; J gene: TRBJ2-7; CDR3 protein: CASSGTDNYEQYF; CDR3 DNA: TGCGCCAGCAGCGGGACGGACAACTACGAGCAGTACTTC
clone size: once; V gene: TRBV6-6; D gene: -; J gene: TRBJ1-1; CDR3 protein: CASSTGTLNTEAFF; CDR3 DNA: TGTGCCAGCAGTACCGGGACATTGAACACTGAAGCTTTCTTT
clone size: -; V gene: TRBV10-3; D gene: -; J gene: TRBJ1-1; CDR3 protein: CAISDHKKEQGRAFF; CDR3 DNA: TGTGCCATCAGTGACCATAAGAAAGAGCAGGGGAGGGCTTTCTTT
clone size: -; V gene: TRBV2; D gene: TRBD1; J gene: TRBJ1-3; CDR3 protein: CASSLGQPMGNTIYF; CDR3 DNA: TGTGCCAGCAGCCTGGGACAGCCCATGGGAAACACCATATATTTT
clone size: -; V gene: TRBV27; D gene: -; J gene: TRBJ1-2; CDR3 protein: CASSLGPGIVNYGYTF; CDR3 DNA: TGTGCCAGCAGTTTAGGTCCGGGTATCGTTAACTATGGCTACACCTTC
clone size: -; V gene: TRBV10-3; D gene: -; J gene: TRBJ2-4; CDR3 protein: CAISEPPLGGPLAKNIQYF; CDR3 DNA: TGTGCCATCAGTGAGCCCCCGCTCGGTGGCCCACTAGCCAAAAACATTCAGTACTTC
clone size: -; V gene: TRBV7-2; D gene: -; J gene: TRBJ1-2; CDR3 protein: CASSFRGLYNYGYTF; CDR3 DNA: TGTGCCAGCAGCTTCCGGGGACTCTATAACTATGGCTACACCTTC
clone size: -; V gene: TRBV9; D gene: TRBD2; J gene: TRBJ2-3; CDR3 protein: CASSVATLAGRDTQYF; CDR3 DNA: TGTGCCAGCAGCGTAGCTACGTTAGCGGGAAGGGATACGCAGTATTTT
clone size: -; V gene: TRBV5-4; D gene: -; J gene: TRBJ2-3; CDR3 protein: CASSPRGRTMSTDTQYF; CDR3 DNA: TGTGCCAGCAGCCCTAGAGGGAGGACTATGAGCACAGATACGCAGTATTTT
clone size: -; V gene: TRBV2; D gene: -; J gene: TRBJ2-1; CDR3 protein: CASELAGYNEQFF; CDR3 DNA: TGTGCCAGCGAACTAGCCGGATACAATGAGCAGTTCTTC
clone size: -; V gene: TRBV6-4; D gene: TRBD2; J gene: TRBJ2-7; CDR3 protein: CASSEPGTSGRASYEQYF; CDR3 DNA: TGTGCCAGCAGTGAACCCGGGACTAGCGGGAGGGCCTCCTACGAGCAGTACTTC
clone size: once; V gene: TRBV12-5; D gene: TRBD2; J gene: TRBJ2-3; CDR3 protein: CASGFGLAGSTDTQYF; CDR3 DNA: TGTGCTAGTGGTTTTGGGCTAGCGGGCAGCACAGATACGCAGTATTTT
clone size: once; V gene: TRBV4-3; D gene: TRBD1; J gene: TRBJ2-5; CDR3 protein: CASSQEFGQGLETQYF; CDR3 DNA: TGCGCCAGCAGCCAAGAGTTCGGACAGGGTTTGGAGACCCAGTACTTC
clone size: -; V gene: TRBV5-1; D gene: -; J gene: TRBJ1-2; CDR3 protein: CASSFGWGYGYTF; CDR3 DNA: TGCGCCAGCAGCTTCGGGTGGGGCTATGGCTACACCTTC
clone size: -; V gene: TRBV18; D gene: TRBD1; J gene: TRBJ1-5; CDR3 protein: CASSPSDRGAGQPQHF; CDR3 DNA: TGTGCCAGCTCACCCAGTGACAGGGGCGCAGGCCAGCCCCAGCATTTT
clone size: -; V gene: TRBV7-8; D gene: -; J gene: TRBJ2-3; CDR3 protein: CASSSPRGGGSDTQYF; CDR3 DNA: TGTGCCAGCAGCTCCCCTCGGGGCGGTGGTTCGGATACGCAGTATTTT
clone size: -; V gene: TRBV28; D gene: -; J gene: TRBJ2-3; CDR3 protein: CASARGGTDTQYF; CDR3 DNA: TGTGCCAGCGCCCGTGGGGGAACGGATACGCAGTATTTT
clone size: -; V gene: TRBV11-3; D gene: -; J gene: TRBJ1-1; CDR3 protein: CASKKGGENTEAFF; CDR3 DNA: TGTGCCAGCAAAAAAGGGGGTGAGAACACTGAAGCTTTCTTT
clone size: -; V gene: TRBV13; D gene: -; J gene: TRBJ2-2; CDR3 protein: CASSLMGANTGELFF; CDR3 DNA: TGTGCCAGCAGCTTAATGGGGGCGAACACCGGGGAGCTGTTTTTT
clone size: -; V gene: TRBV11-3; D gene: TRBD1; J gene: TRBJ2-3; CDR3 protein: CASSLGVRDRGTDTQYF; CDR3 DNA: TGTGCCAGCAGCTTAGGAGTACGGGACAGGGGGACAGATACGCAGTATTTT
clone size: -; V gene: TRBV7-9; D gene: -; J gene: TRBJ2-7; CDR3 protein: CAGSPGHLEGSYEQYF; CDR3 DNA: TGTGCCGGGTCTCCGGGACATCTCGAAGGCTCCTACGAGCAGTACTTC
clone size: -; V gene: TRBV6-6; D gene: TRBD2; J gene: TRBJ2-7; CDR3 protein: CASSGSSGLDGQYF; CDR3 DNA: TGTGCCAGCAGCGGAAGTTCAGGACTAGACGGGCAGTACTTC
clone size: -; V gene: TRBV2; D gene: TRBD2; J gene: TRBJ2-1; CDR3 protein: CASSVEAGVSNEQFF; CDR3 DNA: TGTGCCAGCAGTGTAGAAGCGGGAGTAAGCAATGAGCAGTTCTTC
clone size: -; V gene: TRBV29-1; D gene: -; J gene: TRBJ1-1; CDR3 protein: CSSSTVNTEAFF; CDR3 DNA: TGCAGTAGTTCGACGGTGAACACTGAAGCTTTCTTT